The 27 T cell receptor beta chains below come from one sample, sequenced in a study of cytomegalovirus exposure and HLA in healthy donors. Vbeta (60) and Jbeta (13) primers were used in the PCR. Generated by immunoSEQ multiplex PCR, the TCRdb table keeps only in-frame clones and is missing some. The table lists some 170,000 clones, 75% to 90% of them singletons, with 4.1% in the top ten. The sample taken for sequencing was PBMCs. These receptors all come from a middle-aged man in good health and CMV-seropositive.

The rearrangement joins TRBV7-2 to TRBJ2-7, with TRBD2 identical over 9 bases. The length of the CDR3 is 14 residues. V gave up 5 bases and J gave up 3 bases; unmatched junction bases: 5. The germline V gene has CDR1 SGHTA and CDR2 FQGNSA. This CDR3 is CASSIIAGVYEQYF. The CDR3 region has the DNA TGTGCCAGCAGCATAATAGCGGGAGTCTACGAGCAGTACTTC.

The chain links TRBV7-9 to TRBJ1-1, with D possibly TRBD1 on 5 matching bases. Deletions cut 5 bases from V and 7 bases from J, with 14 bases between. Germline values: CDR1 SEHNR, CDR2 FQNEAQ (reference sequence). The CDR3 is made up of 13 amino acids. The CDR3 is CASSLYGAGEAFF. The CDR3 region has the DNA TGTGCCAGCAGCCTCTATGGGGCAGGTGAAGCTTTCTTT.

The chain recombines TRBV7-9 with TRBJ1-6, with D possibly being TRBD1 (5 bases). In germline, CDR1 is SEHNR, CDR2 FQNEAQ (reference sequence). The CDR3 runs to 14 residues. V gave up 1 base and J gave up 10 bases, with 11 bases separating them. This CDR3 reads CASSLDGQGSPLHF. CDR3 sequence (DNA): TGTGCCAGCAGCTTAGATGGGCAGGGCTCACCCCTCCACTTT.

The chain joins TRBV19 to TRBJ1-1, with D hard to call. The CDR3 loop spans 14 amino acids. Germline V CDR1 and CDR2: LNHDA, SQIVND (reference sequence). V was trimmed by 3 bases and J by 0 bases, leaving 8 bases between them. The CDR3 coding sequence is TGTGCCAGTAGTATCCTGCGCATGAACACTGAAGCTTTCTTT. It translates to CASSILRMNTEAFF.

Worth noting for this clone: The junction shows a germline mismatch at one end, possibly a read error. This sequence joins TRBV7-9 and TRBJ2-5, with D possibly TRBD1 on 5 matching bases. Looked up from germline, CDR1 is SEHNR and CDR2 is FQNEAQ (reference sequence). CDR3 length: 15 residues. As DNA, the CDR3 is TGTTCCAGCAGCTTAGAAGGTCAGGGACAAGAGACCCAGTACTTC. Translation gives CSSSLEGQGQETQYF. Based on the CDR3 plus reference TRBV7-9 and TRBJ2-5, the full variable domain is DTGVSQNPRHKITKRGQNVTFRCDPISEHNRLYWYRQTLGQGPEFLTYFQNEAQLEKSRLLSDRFSAERPKGSFSTLEIQRTEQGDSAMYLCSSSLEGQGQETQYFGPGTRLLVL.

The genes are TRBV7-9 and TRBJ2-7; a weak D match, TRBD2 (7 bases). The CDR3 is 14 residues long. The germline gives CDR1 SEHNR, CDR2 FQNEAQ (reference sequence). Between the trimmed V and J ends, which lost 5 bases and 4 bases, there was a span of 15 bases. CDR3 nucleotide sequence: TGTGCCAGCAGCGAAAGGGGGAGGGTTTACGAGCAGTACTTC. Amino acid sequence: CASSERGRVYEQYF.

The chain employs TRBV7-9 and TRBJ2-7; the D gene is possibly TRBD2 (5 bases). From germline, CDR1 is SEHNR and CDR2 FQNEAQ (reference sequence). V gave up 3 bases and J gave up 2 bases, with 11 bases separating them. This CDR3 comprises 14 residues. The CDR3 coding sequence is TGTGCCAGCAGCTTTCAGGACTCGACCTACGAGCAGTACTTC. Protein: CASSFQDSTYEQYF.

This chain connects TRBV23-1 to TRBJ2-7, with 9 positions matching TRBD1. TRBV23-1 qualifies as an ORF whose function is uncertain. J lost 4 bases, V lost 2 bases, and 12 bases had no gene match. The CDR3 is 17 residues long. The CDR3 is CASSQAPPGQGGYEQYF. DNA for the CDR3: TGCGCCAGCAGTCAAGCCCCCCCGGGACAGGGTGGATACGAGCAGTACTTC.

The gene calls are TRBV7-3 and TRBJ2-7; D not certain. V was clipped by 5 bases and J by 7 bases, with 12 bases between them. Looked up from germline, CDR1 is SGHTA and CDR2 is FQGTGA. The CDR3 runs to 12 residues. The CDR3 reads CASSPLGREQYF. CDR3 nucleotide sequence: TGTGCCAGCAGCCCCTTAGGCAGGGAGCAGTACTTC.

This chain connects TRBV11-1 to TRBJ2-1; 14 bases fit TRBD2. Germline V lookup: CDR1 SGHAT, CDR2 FQDESV (reference sequence). The CDR3 runs 16 residues. Trimming took 5 bases from V and 7 from J; bases not matched to a gene: 7. The CDR3 DNA follows: TGTGCCAGCAGCGAAAGACTAGCGGGGGGGCGGAATGAGCAGTTCTTC. It is translated as CASSERLAGGRNEQFF.

The chain is built from TRBV19 and TRBJ2-5; tentatively, D is TRBD2 (5 bases). The V and J ends lost 1 base and 4 bases respectively, with 10 bases between them. Germline V gives CDR1 LNHDA, CDR2 SQIVND (reference sequence). The CDR3 contains 14 residues. The CDR3 nucleotides read TGTGCCAGTAGTATAGGAGCGGTTGGAGAGACCCAGTACTTC. As protein: CASSIGAVGETQYF.

This clone is a singleton in its sample. V gene TRBV5-8 combines with J gene TRBJ1-3, with TRBD1 matching over 9 bases. The CDR3 sequence is 15 residues long. Germline values: CDR1 SGHTS, CDR2 YDEGEE. V was pared by 0 bases and J by 5 bases, with 3 bases of the junction left unmatched. The CDR3 reads CASSLETGGRNTIYF. The CDR3 DNA follows: TGTGCCAGCAGCTTGGAAACAGGGGGCCGAAACACCATATATTTT.

In this sample, this clone turned up a few times. The chain carries TRBV7-6 and TRBJ1-6; 7 bases are shared with TRBD1. Trimming removed 6 bases from V and 7 bases from J; junction bases left unmatched: 6. CDR1 and CDR2 (germline): SGHVS, FNYEAQ. The CDR3 has 14 residues. This CDR3 reads CASSTGTANSPLHF. The CDR3 nucleotides are TGTGCCAGCAGTACGGGGACAGCCAATTCACCCCTCCACTTT.

The V call is TRBV28, the J call TRBJ2-1; D unresolved. The CDR3 runs 13 residues. In germline, CDR1 is MDHEN, CDR2 SYDVKM. Trimming pared 3 bases from V and 6 bases from J, leaving 9 bases between. CDR3 region: CASSLSLLNEQFF. DNA for the CDR3: TGTGCCAGCAGTTTGAGCCTACTCAATGAGCAGTTCTTC.

The chain joins TRBV6-1 to TRBJ1-5, with a weak D call TRBD1 (6 bases). Trimming pared 7 bases from V and 1 base from J, leaving 14 bases between. The CDR3 extends over 15 amino acids. CDR1 MNHNS and CDR2 SASEGT come from the germline V gene. The CDR3 loop reads CASTFRGESNQPQHF. The CDR3 region has the DNA TGTGCCAGCACCTTCAGGGGCGAAAGCAATCAGCCCCAGCATTTT.

J is TRBJ1-4 and V is TRBV5-4; 7 bases fit TRBD1. Germline V gene data show CDR1 as SGHNT and CDR2 as YYREEE (reference sequence). The CDR3 extends over 14 amino acids. V shed 2 bases, J shed 5 bases, and the junction held 3 bases outside the gene matches. The CDR3 region is CASSLRQGNEKLFF. In nucleotides, the CDR3 is TGTGCCAGCAGCTTACGACAGGGCAATGAAAAACTGTTTTTT.

A word on this clone: At the DNA level, this CDR3 is encoded by other sequences in the same sample as well. The J gene is TRBJ1-2, the V gene TRBV7-9; 9 bases match TRBD1. This CDR3 has 15 amino acids. Germline loops: CDR1 SEHNR, CDR2 FQNEAQ (reference sequence). V lost 6 bases to trimming and J lost 0 bases; unmatched junction nucleotides: 5. CDR3 region: CASSLGTGSNYGYTF. The CDR3 bases are TGTGCCAGCAGTCTTGGGACAGGGTCTAACTATGGCTACACCTTC. Full variable domain (rest looked up from reference TRBV7-9 and TRBJ1-2): DTGVSQNPRHKITKRGQNVTFRCDPISEHNRLYWYRQTLGQGPEFLTYFQNEAQLEKSRLLSDRFSAERPKGSFSTLEIQRTEQGDSAMYLCASSLGTGSNYGYTFGSGTRLTVV.

The V call is TRBV9, the J call TRBJ2-7, with a weak D call TRBD1 (5 bases). The CDR3 is 11 amino acids. The V gene lost 3 bases and the J gene lost 7 bases, with 8 bases spanning the gap. Germline V gene lookup returns CDR1 SGDLS and CDR2 YYNGEE. In nucleotides, the CDR3 is TGTGCCAGCAGCGCCGACAGAGAGCAGTACTTC. Translated: CASSADREQYF.

On this clone: A junction end diverges from the germline sequence, so it may reflect a read error. This rearrangement joins TRBV6-1 to TRBJ2-5; possibly TRBD1 for D (6 bases). Germline assignment: CDR1 MNHNS and CDR2 SASEGT. The CDR3 runs to 15 residues. The CDR3 DNA follows: TGTGCCAGCAGTGACCTCGGGACACTTCAAGAGACCCAGCACTTC. Residues: CASSDLGTLQETQHF.

The V call is TRBV30, the J call TRBJ2-3, with D maybe TRBD2 (5 bases). Trimming took 2 bases from V and 5 from J, leaving 11 bases between them. The germline CDR1 and CDR2 sequences are GTSNPN and SVGIG (reference sequence). This CDR3 comprises 13 residues. This CDR3 is CAWSLLAGDTQYF. CDR3 DNA: TGTGCCTGGAGTCTGCTAGCCGGAGATACGCAGTATTTT.

The gene calls are TRBV5-1 and TRBJ2-5; 13 bases align to TRBD2. The CDR3 runs to 16 residues. Losses at the gene ends were 4 bases for V and 2 bases for J; bases not matched to a gene: 5. The germline V gene has CDR1 SGHRS and CDR2 YFSETQ. The CDR3 sequence: CASSQPGLAGQETQYF. The CDR3 DNA reads TGCGCCAGCAGCCAGCCGGGACTAGCGGGACAAGAGACCCAGTACTTC.

This clone was observed a handful of times. A junction boundary mismatches the germline segment, possibly from a read error. The chain uses TRBV27 and TRBJ1-2, with D perhaps matching TRBD1 (5 bases). Germline V gene sequence: CDR1 MNHEY, CDR2 SMNVEV (reference sequence). This CDR3 comprises 14 residues. CDR3 residues: CASSFPGSAYCYTF. CDR3 nucleotide sequence: TGTGCCAGCAGTTTCCCAGGGTCGGCCTATTGCTACACCTTC.

This chain links TRBV11-2 with TRBJ2-5; 11 bases are shared with TRBD2. Germline values: CDR1 SGHAT, CDR2 FQNNGV. The CDR3 spans 16 residues. V dropped 4 bases and J dropped 5; count of bases not matched to a gene: 9. CDR3 coding DNA: TGTGCCAGCAGCTCCCATACTAGCGGGAGTCGTGAGACCCAGTACTTC. This translates into CASSSHTSGSRETQYF. Full variable domain (remainder filled in from reference TRBV11-2 and TRBJ2-5): EAGVAQSPRYKIIEKRQSVAFWCNPISGHATLYWYQQILGQGPKLLIQFQNNGVVDDSQLPKDRFSAERLKGVDSTLKIQPAKLEDSAVYLCASSSHTSGSRETQYFGPGTRLLVL.

The sample holds one count of this clone. The chain uses TRBV7-6 and TRBJ2-1; TRBD2 agrees at 10 bases. Germline lookup yields CDR1 SGHVS and CDR2 FNYEAQ. The CDR3 extends over 18 amino acids. The ends lost 2 bases at V and 2 bases at J; junction bases unmatched: 9. CDR3: CASSLRAPGLAAYNEQFF. CDR3 DNA: TGTGCCAGCAGCTTACGGGCACCAGGACTAGCGGCCTACAATGAGCAGTTCTTC.

The chain is built from TRBV11-2 and TRBJ2-1; TRBD2 matches at 7 bases. This CDR3 spans 16 amino acids. CDR1 is SGHAT and CDR2 is FQNNGV in the germline V gene. Unmatched junction bases numbered 9, after V lost 5 bases and J lost 2 bases. CDR3 nucleotide sequence: TGTGCCAGCAGCACCAGTTGGGGGGGAACCTACAATGAGCAGTTCTTC. It translates to CASSTSWGGTYNEQFF.

The chain has TRBV29-1 and TRBJ1-1; D not certain. Germline CDR1 is SQVTM and CDR2 is ANQGSEA. V was clipped by 4 bases and J by 5 bases, with 8 bases between them. The CDR3 is made up of 11 amino acids. CDR3 coding DNA: TGCAGCGTTGTCCGGAGGACTGAAGCTTTCTTT. Encoded protein: CSVVRRTEAFF.

The rearrangement joins TRBV28 to TRBJ2-5; 12 nucleotides agree with TRBD1. V lost 6 bases, J lost 4 bases, and 12 bases stayed unmatched. The V gene's germline CDR1 is MDHEN and CDR2 SYDVKM. The CDR3 spans 17 residues. Written as DNA, the CDR3 is TGTGCCAGCAGGTCACCGGGACAGGGGGCCACACGAGAGACCCAGTACTTC. Amino acids: CASRSPGQGATRETQYF.